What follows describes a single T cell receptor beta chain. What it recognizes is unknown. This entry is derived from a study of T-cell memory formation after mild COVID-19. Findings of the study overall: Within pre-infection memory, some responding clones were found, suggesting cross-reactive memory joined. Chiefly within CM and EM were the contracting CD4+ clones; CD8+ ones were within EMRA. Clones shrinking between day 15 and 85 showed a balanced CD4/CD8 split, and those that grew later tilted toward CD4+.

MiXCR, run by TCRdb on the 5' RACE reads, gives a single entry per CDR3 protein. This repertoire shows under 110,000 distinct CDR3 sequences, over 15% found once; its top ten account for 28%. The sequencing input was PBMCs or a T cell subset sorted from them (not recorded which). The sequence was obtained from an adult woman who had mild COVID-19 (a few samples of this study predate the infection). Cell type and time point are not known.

CDR3 bases: TGCAGTGCTCGGACAGGGGGCACTGAAGCTTTCTTT. Amino acid sequence: CSARTGGTEAFF. The chain has TRBV20-1 and TRBJ1-1; 10 positions agree with TRBD1. The CDR3 is made up of 12 amino acids. Trimming removed 5 bases from V and 4 bases from J; junction bases left unmatched: 1. Germline CDR1 DFQATT, CDR2 SNEGSKA (reference sequence).